This T cell receptor beta chain was found in a study of shared clonotypes between healthy human individuals. Notes on the study in general: Larger richness was generally estimated for naive than memory subsets.

A note on this clone: The antigen is unknown. Compared with germline, one end of the junction differs, possibly owing to a read error.

The length of the CDR3 is 19 residues. Germline V gene lookup returns CDR1 MDHEN and CDR2 SYDVKM. Using immunoSEQ multiplex PCR, the repertoire was profiled, and TCRdb retains in-frame clones only, with some absent. Here the sample spans 2,500,000 or so clones, 92% being singletons. The chain joins TRBV28 to TRBJ2-2; 7 bases map to TRBD2. The sequenced sample was naive CD4+ T cells from PBMCs. Regarding subset: CD45RA+ positively selected. The source of this sequence is a man younger than 35 in good health. Some clones in this sample may be carry-over from other donors' samples. The DNA for the CDR3 is TGTGCCAGCAGTTTAAATACGCGGGAGAGTGTATCGAAGACCGGGGAGCTGTTTTTT. Protein: CASSLNTRESVSKTGELFF.